This T cell receptor (beta chain) was obtained from a study of cytomegalovirus exposure and HLA in healthy donors. Germline CDR1 is SGDLS and CDR2 is YYNGEE. Trimming shortened V by 1 base and J by 3 bases, and 7 bases separated the two germline ends. There are 13 residues in the CDR3. Primers included in the PCR were 60 Vbeta and 13 Jbeta primers. Only in-frame clones appear in the TCRdb table, and some are missing; sequencing was by immunoSEQ multiplex PCR. Of 200,000 to 250,000 clones listed, 70% to 80% are singletons. The sample taken for sequencing was PBMCs. This chain links TRBV9 with TRBJ1-2; D is unresolved. The receptor's source is a woman under 40 in good health and CMV-seronegative. CDR3 amino acids: CASSVQEDYGYTF. As DNA, the CDR3 is TGTGCCAGCAGCGTACAGGAAGACTATGGCTACACCTTC.